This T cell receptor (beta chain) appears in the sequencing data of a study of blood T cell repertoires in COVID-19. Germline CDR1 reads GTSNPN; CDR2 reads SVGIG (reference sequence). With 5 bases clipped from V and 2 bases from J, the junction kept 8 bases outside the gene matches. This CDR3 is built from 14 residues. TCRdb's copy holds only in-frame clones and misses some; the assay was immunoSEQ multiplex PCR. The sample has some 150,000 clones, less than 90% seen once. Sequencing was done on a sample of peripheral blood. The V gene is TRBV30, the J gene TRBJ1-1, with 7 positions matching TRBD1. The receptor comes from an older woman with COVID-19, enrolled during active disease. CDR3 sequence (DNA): TGTGCCTGGGCGCCACAGGGGATTAACACTGAAGCTTTCTTT. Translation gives CAWAPQGINTEAFF. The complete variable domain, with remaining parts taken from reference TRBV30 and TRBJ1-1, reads SQTIHQWPATLVQPVGSPLSLECTVEGTSNPNLYWYRQAAGRGLQLLFYSVGIGQISSEVPQNLSASRPQDRQFILSSKKLLLSDSGFYLCAWAPQGINTEAFFGQGTRLTVV.